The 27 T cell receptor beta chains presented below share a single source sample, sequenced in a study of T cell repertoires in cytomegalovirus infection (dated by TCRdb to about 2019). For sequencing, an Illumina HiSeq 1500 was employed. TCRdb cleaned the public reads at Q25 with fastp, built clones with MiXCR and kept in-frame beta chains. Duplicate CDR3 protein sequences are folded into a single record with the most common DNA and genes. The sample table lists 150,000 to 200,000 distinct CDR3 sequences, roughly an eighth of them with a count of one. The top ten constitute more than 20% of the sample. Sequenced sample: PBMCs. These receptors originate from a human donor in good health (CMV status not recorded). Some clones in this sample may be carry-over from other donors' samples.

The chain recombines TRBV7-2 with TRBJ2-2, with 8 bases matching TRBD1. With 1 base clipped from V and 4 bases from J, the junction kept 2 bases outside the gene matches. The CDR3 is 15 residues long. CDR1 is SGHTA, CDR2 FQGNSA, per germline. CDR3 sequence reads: CASSLGDRSTGELFF. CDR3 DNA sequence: TGTGCCAGCAGCTTAGGGGACAGGAGCACCGGGGAGCTGTTTTTT.

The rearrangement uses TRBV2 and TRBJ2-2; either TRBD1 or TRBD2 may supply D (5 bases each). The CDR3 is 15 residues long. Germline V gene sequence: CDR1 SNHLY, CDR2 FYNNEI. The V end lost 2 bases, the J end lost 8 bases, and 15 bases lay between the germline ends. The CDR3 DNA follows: TGTGCCAGCAGTGAAATCGAGGGGCTCGGTGGGGAGCTGTTTTTT. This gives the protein CASSEIEGLGGELFF.

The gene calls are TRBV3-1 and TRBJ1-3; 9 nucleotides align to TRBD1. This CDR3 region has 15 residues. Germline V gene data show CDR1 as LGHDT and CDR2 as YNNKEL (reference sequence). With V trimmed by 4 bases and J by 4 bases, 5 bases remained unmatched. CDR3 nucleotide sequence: TGTGCCAGCAGCCTAGGACAGGGGACCGGAAACACCATATATTTT. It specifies CASSLGQGTGNTIYF.

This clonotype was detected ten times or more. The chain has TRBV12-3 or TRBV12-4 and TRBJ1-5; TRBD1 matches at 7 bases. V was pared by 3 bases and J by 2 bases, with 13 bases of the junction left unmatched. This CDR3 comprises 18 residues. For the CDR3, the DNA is TGTGCCAGCAGTTTGAGGCTCCAGGGGGGAAGAGGCAATCAGCCCCAGCATTTT. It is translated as CASSLRLQGGRGNQPQHF.

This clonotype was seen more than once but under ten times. This CDR3 is CASSLLTGIRGEQYF. In nucleotides, the CDR3 is TGTGCCAGCAGCTTATTGACAGGGATAAGGGGCGAGCAGTACTTC. The gene calls are TRBV7-9 and TRBJ2-7; 7 bases are shared with TRBD1. CDR1 SEHNR and CDR2 FQNEAQ come from the germline V gene (reference sequence). The CDR3 loop spans 15 amino acids. Trimming took 2 bases from V and 6 from J; bases not matched to a gene: 10.

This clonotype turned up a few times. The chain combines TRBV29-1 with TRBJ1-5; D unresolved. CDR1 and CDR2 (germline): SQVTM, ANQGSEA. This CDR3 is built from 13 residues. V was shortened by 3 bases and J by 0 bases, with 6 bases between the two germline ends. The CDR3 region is CSVEIGSNQPQHF. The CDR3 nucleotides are TGCAGCGTTGAGATAGGTAGCAATCAGCCCCAGCATTTT.

The DNA of the CDR3 is TGTGCCAGCAGTTACGCCGGGACTAGCGGGAGAAACGAGCAGTACTTC. It codes for CASSYAGTSGRNEQYF. This sequence joins TRBV6-2 or TRBV6-3 and TRBJ2-7; 14 nucleotides line up with TRBD2. Germline values: CDR1 MNHEY, CDR2 SVGEGT. The trim removed 2 bases at V and 5 bases at J, leaving 5 bases unmatched. The length of the CDR3 is 16 residues.

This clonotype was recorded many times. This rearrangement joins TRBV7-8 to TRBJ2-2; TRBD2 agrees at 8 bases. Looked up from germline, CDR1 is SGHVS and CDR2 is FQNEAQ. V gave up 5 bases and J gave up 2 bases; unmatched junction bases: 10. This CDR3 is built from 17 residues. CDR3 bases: TGTGCCAGCAGCCGGGGACACGGGAGGGTTAACACCGGGGAGCTGTTTTTT. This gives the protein CASSRGHGRVNTGELFF.

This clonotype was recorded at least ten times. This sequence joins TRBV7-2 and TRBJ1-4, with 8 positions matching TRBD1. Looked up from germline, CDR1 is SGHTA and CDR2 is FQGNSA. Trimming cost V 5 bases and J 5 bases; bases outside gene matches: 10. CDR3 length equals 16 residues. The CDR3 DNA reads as TGTGCCAGCAGCCCGATATCGACAGGGGTGAATGAAAAACTGTTTTTT. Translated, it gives CASSPISTGVNEKLFF.

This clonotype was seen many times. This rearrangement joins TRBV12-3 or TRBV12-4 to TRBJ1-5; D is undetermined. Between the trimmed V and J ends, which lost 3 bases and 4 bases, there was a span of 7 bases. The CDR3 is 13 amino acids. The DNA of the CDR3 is TGTGCCAGCAGTTTCGTCCAAAATCAGCCCCAGCATTTT. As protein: CASSFVQNQPQHF.

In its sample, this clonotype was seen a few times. The CDR3 sequence: CASSLPGTSSYNEQFF. In nucleotides, the CDR3 is TGTGCCAGCAGCTTACCAGGGACCAGCTCCTACAATGAGCAGTTCTTC. The chain is built from TRBV7-8 and TRBJ2-1; D is tentatively TRBD1 or TRBD2 (5 bases each). The V gene lost 2 bases and the J gene lost 0 bases, with 11 bases spanning the gap. The CDR3 spans 16 residues. Germline V gives CDR1 SGHVS, CDR2 FQNEAQ. Filled out from reference TRBV7-8 and TRBJ2-1, the complete variable domain reads GAGVSQSPRYKVAKRGQDVALRCDPISGHVSLFWYQQALGQGPEFLTYFQNEAQLDKSGLPSDRFFAERPEGSVSTLKIQRTQQEDSAVYLCASSLPGTSSYNEQFFGPGTRLTVL.

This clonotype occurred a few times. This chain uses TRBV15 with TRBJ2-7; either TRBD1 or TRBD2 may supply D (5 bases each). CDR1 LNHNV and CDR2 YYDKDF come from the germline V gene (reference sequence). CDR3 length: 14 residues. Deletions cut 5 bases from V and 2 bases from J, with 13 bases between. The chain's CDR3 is CATSSRGSTYEQYF. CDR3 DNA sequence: TGTGCCACCAGCTCCCGGGGCAGCACCTACGAGCAGTACTTC.

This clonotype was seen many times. CDR3 amino acids: CASSQDWGTERETQYF. CDR3 DNA: TGTGCCAGCAGCCAAGATTGGGGGACAGAACGAGAGACCCAGTACTTC. This chain uses TRBV14 with TRBJ2-5, with 7 nucleotides matching TRBD1. CDR1 SGHDN and CDR2 FVKESK come from the germline V gene. V lost 0 bases and J lost 4; bases outside the gene matches: 8. This CDR3 is built from 16 residues. Full variable domain (remainder filled in from reference TRBV14 and TRBJ2-5): EAGVTQFPSHSVIEKGQTVTLRCDPISGHDNLYWYRRVMGKEIKFLLHFVKESKQDESGMPNNRFLAERTGGTYSTLKVQPAELEDSGVYFCASSQDWGTERETQYFGPGTRLLVL.

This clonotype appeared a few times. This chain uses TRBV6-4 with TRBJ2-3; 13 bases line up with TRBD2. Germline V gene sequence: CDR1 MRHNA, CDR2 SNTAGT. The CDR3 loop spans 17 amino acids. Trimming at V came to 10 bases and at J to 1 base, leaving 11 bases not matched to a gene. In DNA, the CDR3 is TGTGCCATTACCGGGACTAGCGGGGAGCAACGCACAGATACGCAGTATTTT. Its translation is CAITGTSGEQRTDTQYF.

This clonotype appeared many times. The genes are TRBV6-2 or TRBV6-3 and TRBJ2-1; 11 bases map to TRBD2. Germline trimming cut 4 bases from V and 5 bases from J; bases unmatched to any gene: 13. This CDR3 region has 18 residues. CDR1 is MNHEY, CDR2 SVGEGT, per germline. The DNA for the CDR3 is TGTGCCAGCAGTTTGTCAATAGGGACTAGCGGCCTTGACAATGAGCAGTTCTTC. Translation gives CASSLSIGTSGLDNEQFF.

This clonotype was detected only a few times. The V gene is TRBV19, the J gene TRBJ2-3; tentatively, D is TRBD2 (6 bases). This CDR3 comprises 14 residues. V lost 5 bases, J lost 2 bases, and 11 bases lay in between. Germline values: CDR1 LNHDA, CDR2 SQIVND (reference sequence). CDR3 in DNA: TGTGCCAGTAGTCCGTGGGACTTCACAGATACGCAGTATTTT. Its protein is CASSPWDFTDTQYF.

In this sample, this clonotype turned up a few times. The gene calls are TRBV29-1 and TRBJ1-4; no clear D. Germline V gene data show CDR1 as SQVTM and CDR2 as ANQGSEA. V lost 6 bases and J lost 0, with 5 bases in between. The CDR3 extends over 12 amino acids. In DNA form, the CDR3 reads TGCAGCGTCAAAGCAACTAATGAAAAACTGTTTTTT. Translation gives CSVKATNEKLFF.

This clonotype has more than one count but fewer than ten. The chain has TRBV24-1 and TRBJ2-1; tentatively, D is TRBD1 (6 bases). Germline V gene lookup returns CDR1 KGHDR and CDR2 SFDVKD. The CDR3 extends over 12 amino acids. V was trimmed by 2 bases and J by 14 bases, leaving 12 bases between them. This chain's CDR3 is CATSDSTGMEFF. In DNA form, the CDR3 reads TGTGCCACCAGTGATTCGACAGGTATGGAGTTCTTC.

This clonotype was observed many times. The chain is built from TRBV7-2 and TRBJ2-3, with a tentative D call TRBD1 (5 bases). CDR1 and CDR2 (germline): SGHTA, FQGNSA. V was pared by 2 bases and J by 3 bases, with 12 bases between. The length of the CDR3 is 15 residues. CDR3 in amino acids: CASSLLRPGTDTQYF. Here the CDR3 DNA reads TGTGCCAGCAGCTTATTGCGCCCAGGGACAGATACGCAGTATTTT.

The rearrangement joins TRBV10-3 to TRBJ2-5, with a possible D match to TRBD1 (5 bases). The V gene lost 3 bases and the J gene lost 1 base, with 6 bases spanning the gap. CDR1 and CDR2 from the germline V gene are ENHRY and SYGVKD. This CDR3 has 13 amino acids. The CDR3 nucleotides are TGTGCCATCAGTGAAAGGGGCCAAGAGACCCAGTACTTC. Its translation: CAISERGQETQYF.

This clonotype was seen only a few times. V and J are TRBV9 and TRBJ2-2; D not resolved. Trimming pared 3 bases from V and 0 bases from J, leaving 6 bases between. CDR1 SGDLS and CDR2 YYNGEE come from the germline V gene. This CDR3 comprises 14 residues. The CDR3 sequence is CASSARSNTGELFF. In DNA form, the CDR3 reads TGTGCCAGCAGCGCCCGTTCGAACACCGGGGAGCTGTTTTTT.

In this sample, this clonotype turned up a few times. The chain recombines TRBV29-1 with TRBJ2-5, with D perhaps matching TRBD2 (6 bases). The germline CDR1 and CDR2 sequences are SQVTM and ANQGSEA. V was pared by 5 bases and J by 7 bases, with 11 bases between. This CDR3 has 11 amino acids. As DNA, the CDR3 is TGCAGCGTTCGGGGGATGGGGACCCAGTACTTC. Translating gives CSVRGMGTQYF.

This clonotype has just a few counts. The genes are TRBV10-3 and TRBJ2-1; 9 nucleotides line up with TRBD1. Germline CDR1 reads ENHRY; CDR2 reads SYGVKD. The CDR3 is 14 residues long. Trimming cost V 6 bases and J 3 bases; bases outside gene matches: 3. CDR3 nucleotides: TGTGCCATCAGGGACAGGGGATACTACAATGAGCAGTTCTTC. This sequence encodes CAIRDRGYYNEQFF.

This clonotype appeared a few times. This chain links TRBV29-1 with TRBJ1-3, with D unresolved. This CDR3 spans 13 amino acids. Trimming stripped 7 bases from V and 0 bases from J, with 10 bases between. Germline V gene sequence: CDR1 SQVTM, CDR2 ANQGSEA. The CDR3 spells CSGWRDSGNTIYF. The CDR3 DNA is TGCAGCGGCTGGAGGGACTCTGGAAACACCATATATTTT.

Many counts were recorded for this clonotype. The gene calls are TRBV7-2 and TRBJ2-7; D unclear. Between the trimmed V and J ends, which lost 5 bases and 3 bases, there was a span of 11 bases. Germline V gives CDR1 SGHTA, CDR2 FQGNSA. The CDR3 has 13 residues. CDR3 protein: CASSLTLSYEQYF. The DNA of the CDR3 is TGTGCCAGCAGCCTTACTCTCAGCTACGAGCAGTACTTC.

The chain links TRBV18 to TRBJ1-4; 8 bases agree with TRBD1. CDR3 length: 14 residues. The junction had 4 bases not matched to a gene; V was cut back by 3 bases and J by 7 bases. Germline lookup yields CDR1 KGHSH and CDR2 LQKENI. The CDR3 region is CASSPTGDGEKLFF. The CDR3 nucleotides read TGTGCCAGCTCACCGACAGGGGACGGTGAAAAACTGTTTTTT.

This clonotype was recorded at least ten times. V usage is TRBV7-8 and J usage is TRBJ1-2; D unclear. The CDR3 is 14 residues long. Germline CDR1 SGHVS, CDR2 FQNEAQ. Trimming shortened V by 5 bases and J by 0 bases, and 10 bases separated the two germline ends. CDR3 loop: CASSLSGANYGYTF. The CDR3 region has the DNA TGTGCCAGCAGCCTCTCCGGTGCTAACTATGGCTACACCTTC.